The sample holds one count of the clone carrying this TCR beta chain. Its antigen is undetermined. V was shortened by 5 bases and J by 5 bases, with 14 bases between the two germline ends. Germline V gene sequence: CDR1 LNHDA, CDR2 SQIVND (reference sequence). This CDR3 contains 14 residues. The assay was immunoSEQ multiplex PCR, and TCRdb's table has in-frame clones only and misses some. The sample shows about 130,000 clones, 85% to 90% of them seen only once. The source of the sample is a study of cytomegalovirus exposure and HLA in healthy donors. Broader study findings: Reports credit the classifier with highly specific, highly sensitive diagnosis of cytomegalovirus status. The authors listed 180 or so TCR beta chains as cytomegalovirus-associated. Most TCRs appeared rarely, but some public TCRs recurred in many donors.

The sequence derives from a woman younger than 45 in good health and CMV-seropositive. The sequencing sample was made of PBMCs. V usage is TRBV19 and J usage is TRBJ2-3; tentatively, D is TRBD2 (6 bases). CDR3 sequence (DNA): TGTGCCAGTAGTTTAGGACTAATTTTAGATACGCAGTATTTT. Residues: CASSLGLILDTQYF.